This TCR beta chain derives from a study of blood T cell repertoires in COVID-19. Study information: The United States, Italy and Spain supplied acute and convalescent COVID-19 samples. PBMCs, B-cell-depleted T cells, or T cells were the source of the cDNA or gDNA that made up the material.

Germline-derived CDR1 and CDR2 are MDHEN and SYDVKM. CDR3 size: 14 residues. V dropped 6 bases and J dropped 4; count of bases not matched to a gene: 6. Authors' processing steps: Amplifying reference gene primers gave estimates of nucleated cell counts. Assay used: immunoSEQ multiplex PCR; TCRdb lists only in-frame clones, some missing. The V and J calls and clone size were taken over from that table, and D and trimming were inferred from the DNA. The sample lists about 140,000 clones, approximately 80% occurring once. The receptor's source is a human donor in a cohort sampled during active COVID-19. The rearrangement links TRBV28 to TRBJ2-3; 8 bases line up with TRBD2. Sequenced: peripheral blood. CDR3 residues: CASRAGGAADTQYF. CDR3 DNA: TGTGCCAGCAGGGCCGGGGGGGCGGCAGATACGCAGTATTTT.